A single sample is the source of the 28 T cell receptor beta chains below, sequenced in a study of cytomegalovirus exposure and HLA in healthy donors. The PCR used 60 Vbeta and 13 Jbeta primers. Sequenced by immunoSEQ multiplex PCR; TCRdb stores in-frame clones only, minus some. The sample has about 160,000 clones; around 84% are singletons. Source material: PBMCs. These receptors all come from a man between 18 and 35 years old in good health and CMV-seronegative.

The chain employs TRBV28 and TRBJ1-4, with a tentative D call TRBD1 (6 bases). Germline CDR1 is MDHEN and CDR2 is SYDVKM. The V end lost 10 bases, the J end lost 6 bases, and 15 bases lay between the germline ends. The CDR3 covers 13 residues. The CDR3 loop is CATSGTPDEKLFF. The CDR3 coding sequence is TGTGCCACATCCGGGACACCCGATGAAAAACTGTTTTTT.

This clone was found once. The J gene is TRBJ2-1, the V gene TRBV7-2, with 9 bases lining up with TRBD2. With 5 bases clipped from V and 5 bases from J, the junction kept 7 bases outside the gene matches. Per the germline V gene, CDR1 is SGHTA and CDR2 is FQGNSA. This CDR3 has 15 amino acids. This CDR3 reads CASSREVAGDNEQFF. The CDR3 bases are TGTGCCAGCAGCCGGGAGGTAGCGGGGGACAATGAGCAGTTCTTC.

CDR3: CAWSVQAGETQYF. CDR3 coding DNA: TGTGCCTGGAGTGTACAAGCGGGGGAGACCCAGTACTTC. V gene TRBV30 combines with J gene TRBJ2-5, with TRBD2 matching 7 bases. The CDR3 covers 13 residues. The J segment lost 5 bases and the V segment lost 0 bases, leaving 3 bases of the junction unmatched. CDR1 is GTSNPN, CDR2 SVGIG, per germline (reference sequence). Complete variable domain (other parts from reference TRBV30 and TRBJ2-5): SQTIHQWPATLVQPVGSPLSLECTVEGTSNPNLYWYRQAAGRGLQLLFYSVGIGQISSEVPQNLSASRPQDRQFILSSKKLLLSDSGFYLCAWSVQAGETQYFGPGTRLLVL.

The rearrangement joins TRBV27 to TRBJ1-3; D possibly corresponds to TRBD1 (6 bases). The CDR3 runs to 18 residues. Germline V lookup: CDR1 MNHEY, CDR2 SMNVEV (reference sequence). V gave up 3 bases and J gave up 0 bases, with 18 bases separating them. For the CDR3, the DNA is TGTGCCAGCAGTTTTTTAAGGGGAGGGGGACACTCTGGAAACACCATATATTTT. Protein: CASSFLRGGGHSGNTIYF.

The CDR3 loop is CASSPSGTTDNEQFF. In DNA, the CDR3 is TGCGCCAGCAGCCCGTCAGGGACAACCGACAATGAGCAGTTCTTC. V usage is TRBV5-1 and J usage is TRBJ2-1, with TRBD1 as a possible D gene (6 bases). V was cut by 4 bases and J by 5 bases, with 16 bases left in between. The CDR3 consists of 15 residues. CDR1 and CDR2 from the germline V gene are SGHRS and YFSETQ.

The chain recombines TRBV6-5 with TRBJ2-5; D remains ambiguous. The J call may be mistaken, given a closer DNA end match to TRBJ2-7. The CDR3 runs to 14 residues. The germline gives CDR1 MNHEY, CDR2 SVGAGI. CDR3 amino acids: CASSYSSYSYEQYF. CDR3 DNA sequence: TGTGCCAGCAGTTACTCGTCATACTCCTACGAGCAGTACTTC.

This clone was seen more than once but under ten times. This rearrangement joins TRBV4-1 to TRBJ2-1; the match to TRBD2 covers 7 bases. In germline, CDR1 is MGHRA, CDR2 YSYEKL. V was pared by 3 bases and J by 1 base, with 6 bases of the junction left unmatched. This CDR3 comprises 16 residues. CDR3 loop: CASSHRLAASYNEQFF. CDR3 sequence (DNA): TGCGCCAGCAGCCACCGGCTAGCGGCTTCCTACAATGAGCAGTTCTTC.

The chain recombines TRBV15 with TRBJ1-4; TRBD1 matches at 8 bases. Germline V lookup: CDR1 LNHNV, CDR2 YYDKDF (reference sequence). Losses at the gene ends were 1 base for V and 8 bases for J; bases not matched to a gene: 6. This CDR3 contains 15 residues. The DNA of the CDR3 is TGTGCCACCAGCAGAGTGGACAGGGAGGAGGAAAAACTGTTTTTT. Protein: CATSRVDREEEKLFF.

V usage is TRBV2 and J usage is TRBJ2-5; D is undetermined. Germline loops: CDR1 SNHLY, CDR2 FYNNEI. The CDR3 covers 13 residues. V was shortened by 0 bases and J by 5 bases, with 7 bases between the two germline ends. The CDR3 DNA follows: TGTGCCAGCAGTGAAGCGCTTCGGGAGACCCAGTACTTC. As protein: CASSEALRETQYF.

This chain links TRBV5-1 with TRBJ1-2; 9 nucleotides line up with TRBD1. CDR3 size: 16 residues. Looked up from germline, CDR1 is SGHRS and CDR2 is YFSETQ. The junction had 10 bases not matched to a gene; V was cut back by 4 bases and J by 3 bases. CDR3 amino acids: CASSPNPGQGHYGYTF. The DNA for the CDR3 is TGCGCCAGCAGCCCCAATCCGGGACAGGGACACTATGGCTACACCTTC.

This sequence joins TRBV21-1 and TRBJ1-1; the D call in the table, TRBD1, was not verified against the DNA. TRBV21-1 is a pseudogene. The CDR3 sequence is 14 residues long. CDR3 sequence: CASAWAGSDTEAFF. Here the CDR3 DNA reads TGTGCCAGCGCATGGGCCGGATCGGACACTGAAGCTTTCTTT.

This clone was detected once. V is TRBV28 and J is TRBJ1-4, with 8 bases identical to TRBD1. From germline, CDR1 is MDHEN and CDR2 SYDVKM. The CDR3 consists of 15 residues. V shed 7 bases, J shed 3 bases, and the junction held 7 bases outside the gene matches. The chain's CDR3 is CASIPQGASNEKLFF. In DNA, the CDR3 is TGTGCCAGCATCCCCCAGGGGGCCTCTAATGAAAAACTGTTTTTT. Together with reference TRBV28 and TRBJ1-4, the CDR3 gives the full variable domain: DVKVTQSSRYLVKRTGEKVFLECVQDMDHENMFWYRQDPGLGLRLIYFSYDVKMKEKGDIPEGYSVSREKKERFSLILESASTNQTSMYLCASIPQGASNEKLFFGSGTQLSVL.

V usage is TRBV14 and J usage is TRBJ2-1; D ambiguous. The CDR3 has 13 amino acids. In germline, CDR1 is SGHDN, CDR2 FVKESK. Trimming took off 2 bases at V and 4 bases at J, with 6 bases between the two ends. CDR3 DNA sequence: TGTGCCAGCAGCCAACTTTTTTACAATGAGCAGTTCTTC. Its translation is CASSQLFYNEQFF. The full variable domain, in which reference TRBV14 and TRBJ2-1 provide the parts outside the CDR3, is EAGVTQFPSHSVIEKGQTVTLRCDPISGHDNLYWYRRVMGKEIKFLLHFVKESKQDESGMPNNRFLAERTGGTYSTLKVQPAELEDSGVYFCASSQLFYNEQFFGPGTRLTVL.

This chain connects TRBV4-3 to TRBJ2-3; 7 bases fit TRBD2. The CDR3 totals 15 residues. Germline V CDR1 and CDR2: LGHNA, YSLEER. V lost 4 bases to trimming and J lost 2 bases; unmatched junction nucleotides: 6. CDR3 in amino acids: CASSLGGGVTDTQYF. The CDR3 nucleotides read TGCGCCAGCAGCCTGGGGGGAGGGGTCACAGATACGCAGTATTTT.

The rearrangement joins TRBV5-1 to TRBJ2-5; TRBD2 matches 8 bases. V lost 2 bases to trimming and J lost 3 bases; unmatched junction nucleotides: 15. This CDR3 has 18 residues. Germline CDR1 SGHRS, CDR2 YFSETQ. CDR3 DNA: TGCGCCAGCAGCTTTTATCGTGGTATGGGTAGCGGGAAAGAGACCCAGTACTTC. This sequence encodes CASSFYRGMGSGKETQYF.

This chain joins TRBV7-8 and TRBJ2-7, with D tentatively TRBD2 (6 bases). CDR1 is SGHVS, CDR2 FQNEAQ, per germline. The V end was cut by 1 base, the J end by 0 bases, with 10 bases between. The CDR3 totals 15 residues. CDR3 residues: CASSLGGDFSYEQYF. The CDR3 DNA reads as TGTGCCAGCAGCTTAGGGGGGGATTTCTCCTACGAGCAGTACTTC.

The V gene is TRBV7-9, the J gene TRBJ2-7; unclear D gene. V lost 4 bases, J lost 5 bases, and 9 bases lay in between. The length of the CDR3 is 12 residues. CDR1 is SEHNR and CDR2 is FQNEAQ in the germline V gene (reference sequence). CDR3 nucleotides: TGTGCCAGCAGCTCCACTAATAACGAGCAGTACTTC. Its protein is CASSSTNNEQYF.

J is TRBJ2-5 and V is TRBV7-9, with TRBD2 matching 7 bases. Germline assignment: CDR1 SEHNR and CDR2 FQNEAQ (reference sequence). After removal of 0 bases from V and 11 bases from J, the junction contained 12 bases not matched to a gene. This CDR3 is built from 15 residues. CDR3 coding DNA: TGTGCCAGCAGCTTAGCTGTAGCGGGCCCGGGTGAGCAGTACTTC. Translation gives CASSLAVAGPGEQYF.

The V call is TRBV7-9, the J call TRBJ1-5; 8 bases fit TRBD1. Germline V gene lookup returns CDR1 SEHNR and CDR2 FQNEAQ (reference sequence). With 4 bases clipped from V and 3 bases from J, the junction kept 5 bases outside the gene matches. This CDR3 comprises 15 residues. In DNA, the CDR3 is TGTGCCAGCAGCTCAGGACAGGGAACCAATCAGCCCCAGCATTTT. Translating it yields CASSSGQGTNQPQHF.

The CDR3 reads CASSIGTRGDTQYF. The CDR3 DNA follows: TGTGCCAGCAGCATCGGGACTCGTGGAGATACGCAGTATTTT. The chain is built from TRBV11-3 and TRBJ2-3, with a possible D match to TRBD2 (6 bases). V lost 5 bases and J lost 5, with 14 bases in between. This CDR3 is 14 amino acids long. Germline V lookup: CDR1 SGHNT, CDR2 YENEEA.

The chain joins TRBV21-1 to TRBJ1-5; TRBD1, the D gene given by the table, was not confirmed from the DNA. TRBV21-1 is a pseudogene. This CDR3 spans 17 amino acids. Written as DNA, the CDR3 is TGTGCCAGCAGCATTGGGACAGGGGTTAGGAGCAATCAGCCCCAGCATTTT. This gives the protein CASSIGTGVRSNQPQHF.

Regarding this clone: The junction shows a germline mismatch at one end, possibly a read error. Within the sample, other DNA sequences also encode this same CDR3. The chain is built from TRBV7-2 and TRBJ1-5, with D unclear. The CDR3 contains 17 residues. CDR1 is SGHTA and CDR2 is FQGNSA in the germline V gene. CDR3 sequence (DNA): TGCGCCAGCAGCGTACCGCGAACAACCCTGGGCTATCAGCCCCAGCATTTT. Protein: CASSVPRTTLGYQPQHF.

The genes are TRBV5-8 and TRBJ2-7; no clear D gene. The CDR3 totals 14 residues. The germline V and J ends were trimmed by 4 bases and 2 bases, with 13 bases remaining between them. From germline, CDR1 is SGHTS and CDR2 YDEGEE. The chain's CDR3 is CASSKQQLTYEQYF. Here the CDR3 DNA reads TGTGCCAGCAGCAAGCAACAGCTAACCTACGAGCAGTACTTC.

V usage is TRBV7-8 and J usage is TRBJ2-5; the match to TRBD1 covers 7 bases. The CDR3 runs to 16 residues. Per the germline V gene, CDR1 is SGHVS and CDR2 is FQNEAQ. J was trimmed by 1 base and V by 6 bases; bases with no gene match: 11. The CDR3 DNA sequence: TGTGCCAGCAGAAGGACTCGGACAGGCCCCCAAGAGACCCAGTACTTC. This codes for CASRRTRTGPQETQYF.

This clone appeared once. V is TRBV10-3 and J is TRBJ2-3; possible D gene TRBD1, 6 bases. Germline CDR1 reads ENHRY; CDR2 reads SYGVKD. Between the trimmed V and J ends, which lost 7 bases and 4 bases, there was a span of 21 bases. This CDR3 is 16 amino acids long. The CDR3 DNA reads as TGTGCCATCAAGGCCCTGGAAACAGGGCCCCCAGATACGCAGTATTTT. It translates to CAIKALETGPPDTQYF.

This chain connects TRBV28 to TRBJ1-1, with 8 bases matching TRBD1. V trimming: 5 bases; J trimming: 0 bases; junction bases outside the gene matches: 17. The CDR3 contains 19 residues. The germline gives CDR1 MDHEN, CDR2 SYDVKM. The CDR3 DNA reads TGTGCCAGCAGTATACGACAGGGGCGACAGGGTGGCATGAACACTGAAGCTTTCTTT. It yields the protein CASSIRQGRQGGMNTEAFF.

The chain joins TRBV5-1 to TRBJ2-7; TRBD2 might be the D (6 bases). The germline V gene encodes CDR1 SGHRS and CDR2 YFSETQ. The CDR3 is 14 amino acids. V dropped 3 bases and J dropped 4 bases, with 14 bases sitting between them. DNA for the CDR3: TGCGCCAGCAGCTCCCCGACTAGAGGGTACGAGCAGTACTTC. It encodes CASSSPTRGYEQYF.

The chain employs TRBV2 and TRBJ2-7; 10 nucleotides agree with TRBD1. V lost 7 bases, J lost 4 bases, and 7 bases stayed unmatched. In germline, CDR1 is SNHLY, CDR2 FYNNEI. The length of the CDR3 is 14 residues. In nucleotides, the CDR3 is TGTGCCAGCATGGTGGACAGGGGGACATACGAGCAGTACTTC. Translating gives CASMVDRGTYEQYF. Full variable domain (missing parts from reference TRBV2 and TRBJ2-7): EPEVTQTPSHQVTQMGQEVILRCVPISNHLYFYWYRQILGQKVEFLVSFYNNEISEKSEIFDDQFSVERPDGSNFTLKIRSTKLEDSAMYFCASMVDRGTYEQYFGPGTRLTVT.